This TCR beta chain is from a study of T cell responses to AZD1222 COVID-19 vaccine. Whole-study context: Second-dose recipients at about 4 or about 12 weeks were treated as one pooled group.

Study-wide points: Researchers took repertoire samples only after the peak T cell response had come.

V was shortened by 7 bases and J by 2 bases, with 17 bases between the two germline ends. Germline loops: CDR1 LNHDA, CDR2 SQIVND (reference sequence). The CDR3 has 15 residues. Repertoires were generated with immunoSEQ multiplex PCR, while TCRdb's copy carries only in-frame clones and drops some. The sample records roughly 160,000 clones, approximately 90% being singletons. On this clone: What it binds is not known.

This rearrangement joins TRBV19 to TRBJ1-1, with a weak D call TRBD1 (6 bases). The clonotype originates from an adult in good health. Material: peripheral blood, obtained on day 0 of AZD1222 vaccination. The CDR3 DNA reads TGTGCCAGTACCAACAAGTGGGGGGCCAACACTGAAGCTTTCTTT. Its translation is CASTNKWGANTEAFF.